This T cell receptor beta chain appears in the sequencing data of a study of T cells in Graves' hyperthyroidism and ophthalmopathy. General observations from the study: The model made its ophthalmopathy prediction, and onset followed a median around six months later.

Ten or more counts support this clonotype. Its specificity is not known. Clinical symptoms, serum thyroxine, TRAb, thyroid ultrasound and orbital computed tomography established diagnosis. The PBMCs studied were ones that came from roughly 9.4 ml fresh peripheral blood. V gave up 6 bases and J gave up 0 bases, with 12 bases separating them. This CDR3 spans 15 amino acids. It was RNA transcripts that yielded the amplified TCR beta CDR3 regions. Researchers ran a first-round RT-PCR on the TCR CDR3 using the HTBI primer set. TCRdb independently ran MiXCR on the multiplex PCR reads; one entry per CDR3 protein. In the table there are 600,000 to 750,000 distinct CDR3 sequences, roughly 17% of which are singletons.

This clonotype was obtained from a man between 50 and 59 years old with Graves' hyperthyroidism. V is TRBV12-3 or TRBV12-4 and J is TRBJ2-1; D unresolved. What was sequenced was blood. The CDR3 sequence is CASSPKMSSYNEQFF. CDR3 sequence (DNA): TGTGCCAGCAGCCCTAAAATGAGCTCCTACAATGAGCAGTTCTTC.